Listed below are T cell receptor beta chains from one sample, sequenced in a study of cytomegalovirus exposure and HLA in healthy donors. Method: immunoSEQ multiplex PCR; TCRdb's copy keeps in-frame clones and lacks some. The sample holds about 150,000 clones; roughly 82% are singletons and the top ten take around 3.2%. Sequencing was performed on PBMCs. These receptors all stem from a male donor in good health and CMV-seronegative. The CDR3 runs from the conserved cysteine through the conserved F or W. A D gene is named only where the DNA matches it firmly. Where a row states a size, it is once, few, many or the class of an expanded clone; other rows omit it.

V gene	D gene	CDR3 length	J gene	clone size	CDR3 DNA	CDR3 protein
TRBV18	TRBD2	15	TRBJ2-3	-	TGTGCCAGCTCACCACCGCGGGGGGGCACAGATACGCAGTATTTT	CASSPPRGGTDTQYF
TRBV28	-	12	TRBJ1-5	-	TGTGCCAGCAGTTTCGGTAAGCAGCCCCAGCATTTT	CASSFGKQPQHF
TRBV7-9	TRBD2	14	TRBJ2-1	-	TGTTCCAGCAGCTTCACGGGGGGGCGTAATGAGCAGTTCTTC	CSSSFTGGRNEQFF
TRBV5-1	-	14	TRBJ1-1	-	TGCGCCAGCAGAACGGAGACAGGGAACACTGAAGCTTTCTTT	CASRTETGNTEAFF
TRBV2	-	11	TRBJ2-5	few	TGTGCCAGCACACTAGGGGAGACCCAGTACTTC	CASTLGETQYF
TRBV10-1	-	13	TRBJ2-7	-	TGCGCCAGCAGTGAGAGGGGGAACTACGAGCAGTACTTC	CASSERGNYEQYF
TRBV7-2	TRBD2	14	TRBJ2-4	-	TGTGCCAGCAGCTCCTTAGCGGGGAAAAACATTCAGTACTTC	CASSSLAGKNIQYF
TRBV9	TRBD2	18	TRBJ2-3	-	TGTGCCAGCAGCGTAGCGTCGAGTAGCGGGGGGAACACAGATACGCAGTATTTT	CASSVASSSGGNTDTQYF
TRBV5-6	TRBD2	15	TRBJ2-7	few	TGTGCCAGCAGCCTCAACCCTAGCGGGAGCTACGAGCAGTACTTC	CASSLNPSGSYEQYF
TRBV10-3	TRBD2	13	TRBJ2-1	-	TGTGCCACCCGGGGGGTGGATTACAATGAGCAGTTCTTC	CATRGVDYNEQFF
TRBV6-6	TRBD1	13	TRBJ2-5	-	TGTGCCAGCAGTTGGACAGGGAAAGAGACCCAGTACTTC	CASSWTGKETQYF
TRBV5-4	TRBD1	14	TRBJ2-5	-	TGTGCCAGCAGCGGGACAGGGTACCAAGAGACCCAGTACTTC	CASSGTGYQETQYF
TRBV5-4	-	14	TRBJ1-1	-	TGTGCCAGCAGCTCTCAATGGGGGCTCACTGAAGCTTTCTTT	CASSSQWGLTEAFF
TRBV30	TRBD2	12	TRBJ2-1	few	TGTGCCTCCCATGGGGGGGACAATGAGCAGTTCTTC	CASHGGDNEQFF
TRBV19	-	16	TRBJ1-1	-	TGTGCCAGTAGTATAGGGTCTTCGGGGATGAACACTGAAGCTTTCTTT	CASSIGSSGMNTEAFF
TRBV5-4	-	14	TRBJ1-2	-	TGTGCCAGCAGCTTCGGACATCCCTCAAGTGGCTACACCTTC	CASSFGHPSSGYTF
TRBV9	TRBD2	14	TRBJ2-7	few	TGTGCCAGCAGCCCAGGGACTAGAGCCTACGAGCAGTACTTC	CASSPGTRAYEQYF
TRBV6-1	TRBD1	13	TRBJ1-2	-	TGTGCCAGCAGTGAACAGGGGGCGCGTGGCTACACCTTC	CASSEQGARGYTF
TRBV14	TRBD2	15	TRBJ2-3	-	TGTGCCAGCAGCCTACTAGCGGGGGTAACAGATACGCAGTATTTT	CASSLLAGVTDTQYF
TRBV5-8	-	13	TRBJ2-1	-	TGTGCCAGCAGACGCCGGGCCTACAATGAGCAGTTCTTC	CASRRRAYNEQFF
TRBV7-8	-	16	TRBJ2-1	-	TGTGCCAGCAGCTTATTATCCCGACTGAGGGTCGGGGAGCAGTTCTTC	CASSLLSRLRVGEQFF
TRBV5-1	-	17	TRBJ1-4	-	TGCGCCAGCAGCTTGGCCGGGGGGGGAACAACTAATGAAAAACTGTTTTTT	CASSLAGGGTTNEKLFF
TRBV19	TRBD1	15	TRBJ2-1	-	TGTGCCAGTAGTATGGGACAGGGGGGTTTGAATGAGCAGTTCTTC	CASSMGQGGLNEQFF
TRBV6-5	-	13	TRBJ1-2	few	TGTGCCAACTCAACCAGCGCTAACTATGGCTACACCTTC	CANSTSANYGYTF
TRBV10-3	-	15	TRBJ1-1	-	TGTGCCATCAGTGATTTGCAGGGAAGAGCCACTGAAGCTTTCTTT	CAISDLQGRATEAFF
TRBV10-3	TRBD1	14	TRBJ1-1	-	TGTGCCATCAGTCGGACAGGGGGTGGCACTGAAGCTTTCTTT	CAISRTGGGTEAFF
TRBV4-1	TRBD1	15	TRBJ1-2	-	TGCGCCAGCAGCGCTCGGACAGGGGCCTCTGATGGCTACACCTTC	CASSARTGASDGYTF
TRBV4-1	-	15	TRBJ1-1	-	TGCGCCAGCAGCCAAGAATTCAGTACGAACACTGAAGCTTTCTTT	CASSQEFSTNTEAFF
TRBV27	TRBD1	13	TRBJ2-7	-	TGTGCCAGCAGGGGGGACAGGGCCTACGAGCAGTACTTC	CASRGDRAYEQYF
TRBV5-1	TRBD2	16	TRBJ2-5	-	TGCGCCAGCAGCTTGGCGGCGGGGGGGCCGGTGGAGACCCAGTACTTC	CASSLAAGGPVETQYF
TRBV11-3	TRBD2	15	TRBJ2-2	-	TGTGCCAGCAGCCCGGGACTAGCGGGAGACGGGGAGCTGTTTTTT	CASSPGLAGDGELFF
TRBV21-1	-	17	TRBJ2-3	once	TGTGCCAGCAGCAAAAATCGGCTGGGACTGCGCACAGATACGCAGTATTTT	CASSKNRLGLRTDTQYF
TRBV7-2	-	14	TRBJ2-7	once	TGTGCCAGCAGTTCACAACAAGGCAGGTACGAGCAGTACTTC	CASSSQQGRYEQYF
TRBV11-2	TRBD2	13	TRBJ2-7	-	TGTGCCAGCAGCCCCCGGACTAGTCTCGAGCAGTACTTC	CASSPRTSLEQYF
TRBV7-7	TRBD1	13	TRBJ2-1	few	TGTGCCAGCAGCTCTGGACAGGGCAATGAGCAGTTCTTC	CASSSGQGNEQFF
TRBV15	-	14	TRBJ2-5	-	TGTGCCACCAGGCGGGACAGACTTGAAGAGACCCAGTACTTC	CATRRDRLEETQYF
TRBV15	-	14	TRBJ1-5	-	TGTGCCACCAGCAGAGAAAGGGGCTATCAGCCCCAGCATTTT	CATSRERGYQPQHF
TRBV15	TRBD1	16	TRBJ1-1	-	TGTGCCACCAGCCCGGTGGACAGGGGGCGTTATTTTGAAGCTTTCTTT	CATSPVDRGRYFEAFF
TRBV5-1	TRBD1	15	TRBJ2-7	-	TGCGCCAGCAGCCCAAGACAGGGGGCGCTTTCCGAGCAGTACTTC	CASSPRQGALSEQYF
TRBV7-8	-	13	TRBJ2-7	-	TGTGCCAGCAGCTTAGTACATGCCTACGAGCAGTACTTC	CASSLVHAYEQYF
TRBV9	TRBD1	13	TRBJ1-1	-	TGTGCCAGCAGCTTCCAGGACAGGACTGAAGCTTTCTTT	CASSFQDRTEAFF
TRBV5-6	TRBD1	16	TRBJ1-3	-	TGTGCCAGCAGCTTGGACACAGGGGGCTCGGGAAACACCATATATTTT	CASSLDTGGSGNTIYF
TRBV27	-	16	TRBJ2-3	-	TGTGCCAGCAGTCCACACAGTCCGAGCTCCACAGATACGCAGTATTTT	CASSPHSPSSTDTQYF
TRBV29-1	TRBD1	14	TRBJ2-3	-	TGCAGCGCCGAAACCGGGACAGGGAGGCGCACGCAGTATTTT	CSAETGTGRRTQYF
TRBV5-1	-	14	TRBJ2-5	-	TGCGCCAGCGGACTACAGGGGCTCCAAGAGACCCAGTACTTC	CASGLQGLQETQYF
TRBV27	TRBD1	14	TRBJ2-3	-	TGTGCCAGCAGTTTCAGGGACAGGGAGACGTCGCAGTATTTT	CASSFRDRETSQYF
TRBV19	TRBD2	15	TRBJ2-5	-	TGTGCCAGTACCCCAGCGGGAGGCTCTAGAGAGACCCAGTACTTC	CASTPAGGSRETQYF
TRBV5-1	-	15	TRBJ2-1	-	TGCGCCAGCAGCTTGTCGACGGGCTCCTACAATGAGCAGTTCTTC	CASSLSTGSYNEQFF
TRBV5-1	-	14	TRBJ2-5	-	TGCGCCAGCAGACGTCAGGGGTCCAAAGAGACCCAGTACTTC	CASRRQGSKETQYF
TRBV6-5	TRBD1	15	TRBJ2-1	-	TGTGCCAGCAGCATCAGACAGGGAACCTACAATGAGCAGTTCTTC	CASSIRQGTYNEQFF
TRBV7-2	-	14	TRBJ2-7	-	TGTGCCAGCAGCTCCCAGGGTCTCCCCTACGAGCAGTACTTC	CASSSQGLPYEQYF
TRBV7-2	-	15	TRBJ1-2	-	TGTGCCAGCAGCTTAGTGGTTCAGTTTAACTATGGCTACACCTTC	CASSLVVQFNYGYTF
TRBV9	TRBD2	14	TRBJ2-5	-	TGTGCCAGCAGCAGCCGGGGGGGAACAGAGACCCAGTACTTC	CASSSRGGTETQYF
TRBV27	TRBD1	15	TRBJ2-2	-	TGTGCCAGCAGTTCAGGGACAGGGTATACCGGGGAGCTGTTTTTT	CASSSGTGYTGELFF
TRBV23-1	TRBD1	17	TRBJ1-3	-	TGCGCCAGCAGTCAATGGGCTGGACAGGGGACGGGAAACACCATATATTTT	CASSQWAGQGTGNTIYF